A single T cell receptor (beta chain) is shown here with its context. Its antigen is undetermined. CDR1 and CDR2 from the germline V gene are LNHDA and SQIVND (reference sequence). With 11 bases removed from V and 5 bases from J, the gap between germline ends came to 18 bases. The CDR3 has 14 residues. It was uncontrolled infection, other autoimmune disease, pregnancy or lactation that excluded patients. Orbital computed tomography and thyroid ultrasound, together with serum TRAb and thyroxine and clinical symptoms, were used for diagnoses. Amplified TCR beta CDR3 regions came from RNA transcripts. Researchers ran a first-round RT-PCR on the TCR CDR3 using the HTBI primer set. TCRdb re-called the multiplex PCR reads through MiXCR, storing one row per CDR3 protein. The table records 300,000 to 450,000 distinct CDR3 sequences, roughly 20% of them present only once. This sample was included in a study of T cells in Graves' hyperthyroidism and ophthalmopathy. General study points: Among clonotypes expanded in thyroid above 0.001, most were also found in blood.

The rearrangement joins TRBV19 to TRBJ2-2; tentative D call: TRBD1 (5 bases). The sequence was obtained from a man aged 18 to 29 with Graves' ophthalmopathy. The specimen was blood. CDR3: CAGSLSTGTGELFF. CDR3 nucleotides: TGTGCCGGATCGCTCAGCACAGGAACCGGGGAGCTGTTTTTT.